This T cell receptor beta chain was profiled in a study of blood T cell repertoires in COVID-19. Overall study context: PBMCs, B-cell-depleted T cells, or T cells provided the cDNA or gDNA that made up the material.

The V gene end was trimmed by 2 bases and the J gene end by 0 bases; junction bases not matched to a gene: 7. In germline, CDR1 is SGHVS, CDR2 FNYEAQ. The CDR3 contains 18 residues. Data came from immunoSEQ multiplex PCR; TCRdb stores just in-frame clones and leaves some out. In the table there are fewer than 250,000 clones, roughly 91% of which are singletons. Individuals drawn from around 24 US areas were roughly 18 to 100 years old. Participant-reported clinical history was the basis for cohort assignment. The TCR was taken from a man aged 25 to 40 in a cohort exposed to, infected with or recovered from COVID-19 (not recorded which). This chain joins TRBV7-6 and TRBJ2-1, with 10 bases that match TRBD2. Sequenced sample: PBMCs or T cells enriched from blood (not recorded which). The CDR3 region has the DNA TGTGCCAGCAGCTTACTAGCGGGAGCCCCCGGCTCCTACAATGAGCAGTTCTTC. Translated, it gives CASSLLAGAPGSYNEQFF.